These 28 T cell receptor beta chains share one sample of origin, sequenced in a study of cytomegalovirus exposure and HLA in healthy donors. The PCR had 60 Vbeta and 13 Jbeta primers. The assay was immunoSEQ multiplex PCR, and TCRdb's table has in-frame clones only and misses some. The sample holds some 130,000 clones, about four fifths seen once. The sequencing sample was made of PBMCs. These receptors were obtained from a human donor in good health.

The gene calls are TRBV6-1 and TRBJ1-1; no firm D call. The length of the CDR3 is 11 residues. In germline, CDR1 is MNHNS, CDR2 SASEGT. V shed 5 bases and J shed 7 bases, with 8 bases lying between them. For the CDR3, the DNA is TGTGCCAGCAGTTATGGAGTTGAAGCTTTCTTT. Translated, it gives CASSYGVEAFF.

The CDR3 DNA reads as TGTGCCAGCCGCAGGACTAGCAGCGCAGATACGCAGTATTTT. The encoded protein is CASRRTSSADTQYF. The V call is TRBV2, the J call TRBJ2-3; 8 nucleotides align to TRBD2. CDR3 length equals 14 residues. Germline V CDR1 and CDR2: SNHLY, FYNNEI. V was pared by 8 bases and J by 4 bases, with 8 bases of the junction left unmatched. Supplemented by reference TRBV2 and TRBJ2-3, the full variable domain reads EPEVTQTPSHQVTQMGQEVILRCVPISNHLYFYWYRQILGQKVEFLVSFYNNEISEKSEIFDDQFSVERPDGSNFTLKIRSTKLEDSAMYFCASRRTSSADTQYFGPGTRLTVL.

This rearrangement joins TRBV27 to TRBJ2-5; 13 nucleotides match TRBD2. The germline V gene encodes CDR1 MNHEY and CDR2 SMNVEV (reference sequence). V dropped 3 bases and J dropped 3; count of bases not matched to a gene: 4. The length of the CDR3 is 16 residues. The CDR3 spells CASSFNGLAGEETQYF. CDR3 nucleotides: TGTGCCAGCAGTTTTAACGGACTAGCGGGGGAAGAGACCCAGTACTTC.

This clone was detected only a few times. This chain links TRBV6-5 with TRBJ1-2, with D perhaps TRBD1 (6 bases). The CDR3 is made up of 16 amino acids. Germline V gives CDR1 MNHEY, CDR2 SVGAGI. V was shortened by 2 bases and J by 2 bases, with 15 bases between the two germline ends. The CDR3 here is CASSYHNPDRNYGYTF. The CDR3 DNA is TGTGCCAGCAGTTACCATAATCCGGACAGAAACTATGGCTACACCTTC.

This chain connects TRBV7-2 to TRBJ2-3; 8 nucleotides line up with TRBD2. The CDR3 spans 16 residues. V shed 4 bases and J 1 base; nucleotides not matched to a gene: 7. Per germline, CDR1 SGHTA and CDR2 FQGNSA. The CDR3 is CASSSGLARGTDTQYF. CDR3 sequence (DNA): TGTGCCAGCAGCTCTGGACTAGCTAGGGGCACAGATACGCAGTATTTT.

In this sample, this clone turned up once. V gene TRBV28 combines with J gene TRBJ1-2; no firm D call. Germline V gene sequence: CDR1 MDHEN, CDR2 SYDVKM. Trimming took 5 bases from V and 3 from J, leaving 10 bases between them. The CDR3 runs 13 residues. The CDR3 loop reads CASSIRQDYGYTF. CDR3 sequence (DNA): TGTGCCAGCAGTATCAGGCAAGACTATGGCTACACCTTC.

On this clone itself: One junction end does not reproduce the germline sequence, and a read error may be involved. The chain is built from TRBV7-7 and TRBJ2-1; D perhaps matches TRBD2 (6 bases). Germline V lookup: CDR1 SSHAT, CDR2 FNYEAQ (reference sequence). There are 15 residues in the CDR3. Written as DNA, the CDR3 is TGTGCTAGCAGCCTAGATTTGGAGGGCAGCGATGAGCAGTTCTTC. It is translated as CASSLDLEGSDEQFF.

The chain is built from TRBV28 and TRBJ1-5, with D perhaps TRBD1 (6 bases). From germline, CDR1 is MDHEN and CDR2 SYDVKM. With 8 bases removed from V and 0 bases from J, the gap between germline ends came to 14 bases. This CDR3 is 15 amino acids long. CDR3 in amino acids: CASGTGHYSNQPQHF. In DNA form, the CDR3 reads TGTGCCAGCGGAACAGGGCACTATAGCAATCAGCCCCAGCATTTT.

The chain couples TRBV6-1 to TRBJ2-6; 8 bases match TRBD1. V trimming: 0 bases; J trimming: 0 bases; junction bases outside the gene matches: 10. Germline CDR1 MNHNS, CDR2 SASEGT. The CDR3 sequence is 20 residues long. The CDR3 DNA sequence: TGTGCCAGCAGTGAAGCGCTTCTAGACAGGGGCACCTCTGGGGCCAACGTCCTGACTTTC. Protein: CASSEALLDRGTSGANVLTF.

This sequence joins TRBV28 and TRBJ1-6; 8 nucleotides line up with TRBD1. Germline V gene sequence: CDR1 MDHEN, CDR2 SYDVKM. J was trimmed by 10 bases and V by 2 bases; bases with no gene match: 10. The CDR3 is 16 residues long. The CDR3 DNA reads as TGTGCCAGCAGTTTACTCAGGGGGCTTTCGGGGTCACCCCTCCACTTT. This sequence encodes CASSLLRGLSGSPLHF.

This clone was seen once. The CDR3 bases are TGCGCCAGCAGCCAAGCCAGGGAAGATACGCAGTATTTT. This sequence encodes CASSQAREDTQYF. The chain uses TRBV4-1 and TRBJ2-3; maybe TRBD1 (5 bases). CDR1 and CDR2 (germline): MGHRA, YSYEKL. Trimming stripped 1 base from V and 5 bases from J, with 7 bases between. The CDR3 extends over 13 amino acids.

This chain uses TRBV6-6 with TRBJ2-7; possible D gene TRBD1, 6 bases. Per germline, CDR1 MNHNY and CDR2 SVGAGI (reference sequence). The CDR3 totals 13 residues. The germline V and J ends were trimmed by 2 bases and 5 bases, with 10 bases remaining between them. CDR3 region: CASSYDQGNEQYF. The DNA of the CDR3 is TGTGCCAGCAGTTACGACCAGGGGAACGAGCAGTACTTC.

The chain uses TRBV4-1 and TRBJ2-1; tentative D call: TRBD2 (6 bases). V lost 6 bases, J lost 6 bases, and 18 bases lay in between. There are 15 residues in the CDR3. Germline lookup yields CDR1 MGHRA and CDR2 YSYEKL. CDR3 in DNA: TGCGCCAGCAGAACCATCGGGGCGGGGAGCAATGAGCAGTTCTTC. It specifies CASRTIGAGSNEQFF.

There are a few counts of this clone. This chain links TRBV6-1 with TRBJ1-5; the D is unclear. V lost 5 bases and J 1 base, leaving 9 bases between the germline ends. The CDR3 spans 14 residues. In germline, CDR1 is MNHNS, CDR2 SASEGT. CDR3 coding DNA: TGTGCCAGCAGTTTAACACAAAGCAATCAGCCCCAGCATTTT. This sequence encodes CASSLTQSNQPQHF.

The chain uses TRBV6-1 and TRBJ2-3, with 9 bases lining up with TRBD2. This CDR3 has 18 amino acids. CDR1 and CDR2 from the germline V gene are MNHNS and SASEGT. J lost 4 bases, V lost 0 bases, and 11 bases had no gene match. The chain's CDR3 is CASSEADGRGGRADTQYF. The CDR3 coding sequence is TGTGCCAGCAGTGAAGCGGACGGGCGGGGGGGCCGGGCAGATACGCAGTATTTT.

J is TRBJ2-7 and V is TRBV6-1, with TRBD1 matching over 7 bases. Germline CDR1 MNHNS, CDR2 SASEGT. With V trimmed by 8 bases and J by 0 bases, 7 bases remained unmatched. The CDR3 spans 14 residues. The CDR3 nucleotides are TGTGCCAGCGGTACGGGACAGAGCTCCTACGAGCAGTACTTC. As protein: CASGTGQSSYEQYF.

V is TRBV28 and J is TRBJ1-5, with 10 bases fitting TRBD1. The CDR3 sequence is 16 residues long. Germline CDR1 is MDHEN and CDR2 is SYDVKM. The junction had 6 bases not matched to a gene; V was cut back by 2 bases and J by 5 bases. The CDR3 DNA is TGTGCCAGCAGTTTAGGGGGACAGGGGAGCCATCAGCCCCAGCATTTT. As protein: CASSLGGQGSHQPQHF.

CDR3 amino acids: CASSLASGASEQYF. For the CDR3, the DNA is TGTGCCAGCAGCTTAGCTAGCGGGGCATCCGAGCAGTACTTC. This chain links TRBV7-8 with TRBJ2-7; 8 nucleotides match TRBD2. CDR3 length: 14 amino acids. V trimming: 0 bases; J trimming: 6 bases; junction bases outside the gene matches: 4. CDR1 and CDR2 from the germline V gene are SGHVS and FQNEAQ. Full variable domain (remainder filled in from reference TRBV7-8 and TRBJ2-7): GAGVSQSPRYKVAKRGQDVALRCDPISGHVSLFWYQQALGQGPEFLTYFQNEAQLDKSGLPSDRFFAERPEGSVSTLKIQRTQQEDSAVYLCASSLASGASEQYFGPGTRLTVT.

The CDR3 DNA is TGTGCCAGCAGCGACAGGGGGGGCACTGAAGCTTTCTTT. It codes for CASSDRGGTEAFF. The chain recombines TRBV7-6 with TRBJ1-1; the match to TRBD1 covers 9 bases. The CDR3 loop spans 13 amino acids. CDR1 SGHVS and CDR2 FNYEAQ come from the germline V gene. Trimming at V came to 5 bases and at J to 4 bases, leaving 2 bases not matched to a gene. Filled out from reference TRBV7-6 and TRBJ1-1, the complete variable domain reads GAGVSQSPRYKVTKRGQDVALRCDPISGHVSLYWYRQALGQGPEFLTYFNYEAQQDKSGLPNDRFSAERPEGSISTLTIQRTEQRDSAMYRCASSDRGGTEAFFGQGTRLTVV.

This rearrangement joins TRBV21-1 to TRBJ2-7; TRBD1, the table's D call, lacks a check against the DNA. TRBV21-1 is listed as a pseudogene. The CDR3 is 15 amino acids. The CDR3 region has the DNA TGTGCCAGCAGCGCCCGGGACAGGGGTGAGTCCGAGCAGTACTTC. It yields the protein CASSARDRGESEQYF.

This rearrangement joins TRBV19 to TRBJ1-1; perhaps TRBD1 as D (5 bases). The CDR3 runs 12 residues. Germline V gene sequence: CDR1 LNHDA, CDR2 SQIVND (reference sequence). V gave up 7 bases and J gave up 5 bases, with 11 bases separating them. For the CDR3, the DNA is TGTGCCAGTACGGCGGGACTGACTGAAGCTTTCTTT. Its translation: CASTAGLTEAFF.

CDR3 nucleotide sequence: TGTGCCAGCAGCCCTCCGGGACTAATCTTTGAGCAGTTCTTC. As protein: CASSPPGLIFEQFF. The chain employs TRBV9 and TRBJ2-1, with 7 positions matching TRBD2. Germline V CDR1 and CDR2: SGDLS, YYNGEE. CDR3 size: 14 residues. V lost 4 bases, J lost 9 bases, and 10 bases stayed unmatched.

This clone was observed a single time. The chain is built from TRBV6-5 and TRBJ1-2; tentative D call: TRBD1 (6 bases). The V end lost 2 bases, the J end lost 2 bases, and 12 bases lay between the germline ends. The CDR3 is 15 amino acids. The germline CDR1 and CDR2 sequences are MNHEY and SVGAGI. The CDR3 bases are TGTGCCAGCAGTTACGGAAGGCAGGGGAACTATGGCTACACCTTC. This encodes CASSYGRQGNYGYTF.

The chain links TRBV5-5 to TRBJ2-7; tentative D call: TRBD1 (6 bases). The CDR3 is 14 residues long. V lost 7 bases, J lost 2 bases, and 16 bases lay in between. Germline values: CDR1 SGHKS, CDR2 YYEKEE (reference sequence). The CDR3 loop reads CASSADSQPYEQYF. Written as DNA, the CDR3 is TGTGCCAGCTCGGCGGACAGTCAACCCTACGAGCAGTACTTC.

Comments on this clone: At one end the junction does not follow the germline gene, possibly because of a read error. CDR3 loop: CASSTAAGPYSPPHF. Here the CDR3 DNA reads TGTGCCAGTAGTACAGCAGCGGGACCTTATTCACCCCCCCACTTT. The genes are TRBV19 and TRBJ1-6; possibly TRBD1 for D (5 bases). Germline CDR1 LNHDA, CDR2 SQIVND (reference sequence). The CDR3 contains 15 residues. The entire variable domain, with the rest obtained from reference TRBV19 and TRBJ1-6, is as follows: DGGITQSPKYLFRKEGQNVTLSCEQNLNHDAMYWYRQDPGQGLRLIYYSQIVNDFQKGDIAEGYSVSREKKESFPLTVTSAQKNPTAFYLCASSTAAGPYSPPHFGNGTRLTVT.

The chain combines TRBV9 with TRBJ1-4; tentatively, D is TRBD1 (5 bases). The V gene lost 1 base and the J gene lost 0 bases, with 7 bases spanning the gap. Germline CDR1 SGDLS, CDR2 YYNGEE. CDR3 length: 15 amino acids. CDR3 amino acids: CASSVRGATNEKLFF. The CDR3 DNA follows: TGTGCCAGCAGCGTACGGGGGGCAACTAATGAAAAACTGTTTTTT.

The chain joins TRBV6-6 to TRBJ1-4; TRBD1 matches 8 bases. With V trimmed by 2 bases and J by 8 bases, 10 bases remained unmatched. There are 16 residues in the CDR3. Germline CDR1 reads MNHNY; CDR2 reads SVGAGI (reference sequence). The CDR3 loop reads CASSYARDRTREKLFF. CDR3 nucleotides: TGTGCCAGCAGTTACGCAAGGGACAGGACGCGGGAAAAACTGTTTTTT.

This clone turned up a few times. The chain carries TRBV6-1 and TRBJ1-4; D possibly corresponds to TRBD1 (5 bases). Trimming left V 4 bases short and J 5 bases short, with 17 bases between. Germline CDR1 and CDR2: MNHNS and SASEGT. This CDR3 has 16 residues. The CDR3 DNA reads TGTGCCAGCAGTGCGTTCCCCCCAGGGTCAAATGAAAAACTGTTTTTT. Amino acid sequence: CASSAFPPGSNEKLFF.